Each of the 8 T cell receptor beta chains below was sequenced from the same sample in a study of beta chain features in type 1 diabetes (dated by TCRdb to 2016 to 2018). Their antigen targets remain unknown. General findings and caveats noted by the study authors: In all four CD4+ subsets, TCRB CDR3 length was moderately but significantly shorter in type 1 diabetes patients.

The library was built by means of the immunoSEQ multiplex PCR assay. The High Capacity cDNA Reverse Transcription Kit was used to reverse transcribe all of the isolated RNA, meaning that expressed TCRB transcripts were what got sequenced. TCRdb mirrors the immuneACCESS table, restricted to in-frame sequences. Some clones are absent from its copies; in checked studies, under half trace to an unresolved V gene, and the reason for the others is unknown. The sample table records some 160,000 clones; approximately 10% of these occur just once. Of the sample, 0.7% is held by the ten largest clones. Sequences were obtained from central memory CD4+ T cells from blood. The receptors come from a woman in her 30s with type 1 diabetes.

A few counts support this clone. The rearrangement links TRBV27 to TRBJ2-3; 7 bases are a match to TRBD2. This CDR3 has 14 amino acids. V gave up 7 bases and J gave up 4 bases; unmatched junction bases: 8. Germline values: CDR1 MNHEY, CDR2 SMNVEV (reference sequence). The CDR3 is CASISNGRPDTQYF. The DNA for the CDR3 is TGTGCCAGCATAAGTAACGGGAGGCCAGATACGCAGTATTTT.

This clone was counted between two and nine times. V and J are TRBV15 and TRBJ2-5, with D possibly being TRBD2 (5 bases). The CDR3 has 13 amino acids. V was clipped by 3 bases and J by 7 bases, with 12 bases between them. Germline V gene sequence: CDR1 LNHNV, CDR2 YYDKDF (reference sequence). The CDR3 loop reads CATSRTERGTQYF. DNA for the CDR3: TGTGCCACCAGCAGGACTGAACGGGGGACCCAGTACTTC.

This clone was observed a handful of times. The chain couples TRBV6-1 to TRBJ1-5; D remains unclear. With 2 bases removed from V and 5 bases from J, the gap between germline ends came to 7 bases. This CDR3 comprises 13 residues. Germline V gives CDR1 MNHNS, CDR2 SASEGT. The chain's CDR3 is CASSEQLDQPQHF. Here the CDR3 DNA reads TGTGCCAGCAGTGAACAATTAGATCAGCCCCAGCATTTT.

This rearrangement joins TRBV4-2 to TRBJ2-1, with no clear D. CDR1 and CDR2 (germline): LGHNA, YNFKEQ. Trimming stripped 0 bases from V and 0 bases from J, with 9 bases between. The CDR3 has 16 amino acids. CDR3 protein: CASSQEVVASYNEQFF. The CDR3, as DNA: TGTGCCAGCAGCCAAGAGGTGGTAGCCTCCTACAATGAGCAGTTCTTC.

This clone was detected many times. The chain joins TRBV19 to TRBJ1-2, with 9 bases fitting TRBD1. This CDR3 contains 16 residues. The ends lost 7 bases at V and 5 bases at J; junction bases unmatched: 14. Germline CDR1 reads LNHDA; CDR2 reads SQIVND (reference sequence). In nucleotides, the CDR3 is TGTGCCAGTAACCGAAAGTTGCGCGGGACAGGGTATGGCTACACCTTC. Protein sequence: CASNRKLRGTGYGYTF.

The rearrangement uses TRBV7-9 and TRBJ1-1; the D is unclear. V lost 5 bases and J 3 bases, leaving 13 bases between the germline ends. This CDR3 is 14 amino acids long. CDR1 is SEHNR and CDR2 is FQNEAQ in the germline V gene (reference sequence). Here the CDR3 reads CASSLLTSDTEAFF. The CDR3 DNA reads TGTGCCAGCAGCCTCCTGACATCGGACACTGAAGCTTTCTTT.

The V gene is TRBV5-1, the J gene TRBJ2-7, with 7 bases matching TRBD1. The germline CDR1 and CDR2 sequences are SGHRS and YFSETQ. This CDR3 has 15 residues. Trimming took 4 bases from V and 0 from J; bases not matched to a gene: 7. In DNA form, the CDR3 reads TGCGCCAGCAGCCTGACAGGGCCCAGCTCCTACGAGCAGTACTTC. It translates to CASSLTGPSSYEQYF.

The CDR3 coding sequence is TGTGCCAGCTCGCGTTTTTCCGGGACAGATAGTGAAGCTTTCTTT. Its protein product is CASSRFSGTDSEAFF. The rearrangement links TRBV18 to TRBJ1-1; 7 nucleotides agree with TRBD1. V dropped 6 bases and J dropped 7; count of bases not matched to a gene: 14. Germline assignment: CDR1 KGHSH and CDR2 LQKENI. This CDR3 region has 15 residues.